The clone carrying this T cell receptor beta chain was recorded once. The ends were cut back, 9 bases at V and 7 bases at J, with 16 bases in the middle. The CDR3 is 12 amino acids. The record originates from a study of blood T cell repertoires in COVID-19. Study at large: Donors in the United States, Italy and Spain gave samples during acute or convalescent COVID-19. Nucleic acid was either cDNA or gDNA, and it came from T cells, B-cell-depleted T cells, or PBMCs.

As processed by the authors: Estimates of nucleated cell counts were drawn from the amplification of reference gene primers. TCRdb's table, derived via immunoSEQ multiplex PCR, lists solely in-frame clones and lacks some. That table furnishes V, J and clone size, whereas the DNA furnished D and trimming. The data show around 160,000 clones, 80% seen once. This receptor was taken from a man aged 55 to 70 with active or convalescent COVID-19. The chain recombines TRBV5-3 with TRBJ2-5; weak D call: TRBD2 (6 bases). TRBV5-3 is sorted into the ORF group, with uncertain function. Material for sequencing was peripheral blood. CDR3 sequence reads: CATPREVGTQYF. The CDR3 DNA sequence: TGTGCCACCCCCAGGGAGGTAGGGACCCAGTACTTC.